The 20 T cell receptor beta chains in this list originate from one sample, sequenced in a study of T cell changes during pregnancy in multiple sclerosis. Sequencing was performed with immunoSEQ multiplex PCR; in TCRdb, only in-frame clones are kept and a portion is missing. The table has tens of thousands of clones, around 86% seen once; the top ten hold around 8%. The source material was CD8+ T cells from peripheral blood mononuclear cells, sampled in the first trimester of pregnancy. Receptors were obtained from a female donor in good health, enrolled as a control in a pregnancy study.

The chain joins TRBV27 to TRBJ2-6; no clear D. The germline V and J ends were trimmed by 0 bases and 9 bases, with 9 bases remaining between them. Germline CDR1 MNHEY, CDR2 SMNVEV (reference sequence). The CDR3 is made up of 14 amino acids. CDR3 bases: TGTGCCAGCAGTTTATCGATCCACGGCAACGTCCTGACTTTC. It is translated as CASSLSIHGNVLTF. Using reference TRBV27 and TRBJ2-6 for the parts outside the CDR3, the full variable domain is EAQVTQNPRYLITVTGKKLTVTCSQNMNHEYMSWYRQDPGLGLRQIYYSMNVEVTDKGDVPEGYKVSRKEKRNFPLILESPSPNQTSLYFCASSLSIHGNVLTFGAGSRLTVL.

A few counts support this clone. The J gene is TRBJ1-3, the V gene TRBV4-2; no clear D gene. Germline CDR1 LGHNA, CDR2 YNFKEQ. The CDR3 has 15 residues. With 0 bases removed from V and 4 bases from J, the gap between germline ends came to 10 bases. The CDR3 DNA sequence: TGTGCCAGCAGCCAAGATCCCAGGTCCGGAAACACCATATATTTT. Translating gives CASSQDPRSGNTIYF.

This sequence joins TRBV7-6 and TRBJ2-7, with TRBD2 matching over 10 bases. The CDR3 is 15 residues long. V trimming: 1 base; J trimming: 3 bases; junction bases outside the gene matches: 3. Germline V gene data show CDR1 as SGHVS and CDR2 as FNYEAQ. This CDR3 is CASSLESGGVYEQYF. The CDR3 region has the DNA TGTGCCAGCAGCTTAGAGAGCGGGGGGGTCTACGAGCAGTACTTC.

The chain links TRBV28 to TRBJ2-1; the match to TRBD1 covers 8 bases. The CDR3 contains 16 residues. Germline trimming cut 5 bases from V and 6 bases from J; bases unmatched to any gene: 12. Per germline, CDR1 MDHEN and CDR2 SYDVKM. The CDR3 DNA sequence: TGTGCCAGCAGTAAAGGGACAGGCCCCTTTCCCAATGAGCAGTTCTTC. Protein: CASSKGTGPFPNEQFF.

The chain couples TRBV29-1 to TRBJ1-2; 7 bases fit TRBD1. The germline V gene has CDR1 SQVTM and CDR2 ANQGSEA. V trimming: 5 bases; J trimming: 5 bases; junction bases outside the gene matches: 17. The CDR3 runs 16 residues. CDR3 in amino acids: CSVYGTRQGAGYGYTF. CDR3 bases: TGCAGCGTTTATGGGACAAGACAGGGTGCTGGGTATGGCTACACCTTC.

V and J are TRBV7-2 and TRBJ1-2; 12 bases line up with TRBD1. V shed 5 bases, J shed 7 bases, and the junction held 11 bases outside the gene matches. Germline lookup yields CDR1 SGHTA and CDR2 FQGNSA. The CDR3 is made up of 16 amino acids. The CDR3 nucleotides read TGTGCCAGCAGCCTGACACCGGGACAGGGGGCGGGTGGCTACACCTTC. It is translated as CASSLTPGQGAGGYTF. Drawing the rest from reference TRBV7-2 and TRBJ1-2, the complete variable domain is GAGVSQSPSNKVTEKGKDVELRCDPISGHTALYWYRQSLGQGLEFLIYFQGNSAPDKSGLPSDRFSAERTGGSVSTLTIQRTQQEDSAVYLCASSLTPGQGAGGYTFGSGTRLTVV.

Here the CDR3 reads CASEGQGRSPSSYNSPLHF. DNA of the CDR3: TGTGCCAGCGAAGGACAGGGAAGATCCCCTAGCTCCTATAATTCACCCCTCCACTTT. This rearrangement joins TRBV28 to TRBJ1-6, with 8 bases identical to TRBD1. CDR1 and CDR2 from the germline V gene are MDHEN and SYDVKM. The junction had 15 bases not matched to a gene; V was cut back by 8 bases and J by 0 bases. This CDR3 has 19 amino acids.

The rearrangement uses TRBV27 and TRBJ1-2; TRBD1 matches 10 bases. The junction had 5 bases not matched to a gene; V was cut back by 8 bases and J by 5 bases. The V gene's germline CDR1 is MNHEY and CDR2 SMNVEV (reference sequence). The CDR3 runs 13 residues. This CDR3 is CASSGQGKYGYTF. Here the CDR3 DNA reads TGTGCCAGCTCGGGACAGGGGAAGTATGGCTACACCTTC.

This clone has only one observation. The V call is TRBV7-8, the J call TRBJ2-3, with D tentatively TRBD1 (6 bases). The V end was cut by 2 bases, the J end by 2 bases, with 8 bases between. Germline assignment: CDR1 SGHVS and CDR2 FQNEAQ. This CDR3 region has 14 residues. CDR3: CASSLSGDTDTQYF. CDR3 nucleotides: TGTGCCAGCAGCTTATCAGGGGACACAGATACGCAGTATTTT.

The chain's CDR3 is CAISERDSSNQPQHF. CDR3 nucleotide sequence: TGTGCCATCAGTGAGAGGGACAGTAGCAATCAGCCCCAGCATTTT. The V and J genes are TRBV10-3 and TRBJ1-5, with TRBD1 identical over 7 bases. CDR1 is ENHRY, CDR2 SYGVKD, per germline. After removal of 2 bases from V and 0 bases from J, the junction contained 1 base not matched to a gene. The CDR3 runs to 15 residues.

This chain uses TRBV4-2 with TRBJ2-7, with 7 bases fitting TRBD1. Looked up from germline, CDR1 is LGHNA and CDR2 is YNFKEQ. V dropped 0 bases and J dropped 6; count of bases not matched to a gene: 14. CDR3 length: 17 residues. The CDR3 coding sequence is TGTGCCAGCAGCCAAGATTTAGGGGGACAGAGTATCGCCGAGCAGTACTTC. Amino acid sequence: CASSQDLGGQSIAEQYF.

In DNA form, the CDR3 reads TGTGCCAGCAGCAAAGTATACGAGAACGGGGATTCACCCCTCCACTTT. It is translated as CASSKVYENGDSPLHF. This chain uses TRBV21-1 with TRBJ1-6. TRBV21-1 is termed a pseudogene. The CDR3 is made up of 16 amino acids.

There are a few counts of this clone. The chain combines TRBV4-3 with TRBJ1-4; tentatively, D is TRBD1 (5 bases). The V gene's germline CDR1 is LGHNA and CDR2 YSLEER. The V end was cut by 1 base, the J end by 5 bases, with 11 bases between. This CDR3 contains 15 residues. CDR3 region: CASSQATALNEKLFF. The CDR3 DNA reads TGCGCCAGCAGCCAAGCGACAGCCTTAAATGAAAAACTGTTTTTT.

In its sample, this clone was seen a few times. The chain links TRBV7-8 to TRBJ1-6; no definite D call. This CDR3 is 13 amino acids long. The germline V gene encodes CDR1 SGHVS and CDR2 FQNEAQ. V was shortened by 5 bases and J by 6 bases, with 8 bases between the two germline ends. The CDR3 nucleotides read TGTGCCAGCAGCCTGCGGTCTAATTCACCCCTCCACTTT. This translates into CASSLRSNSPLHF.

The rearrangement joins TRBV13 to TRBJ2-6, with a tentative D call TRBD2 (6 bases). The CDR3 contains 15 residues. With 5 bases removed from V and 2 bases from J, the gap between germline ends came to 10 bases. Germline V CDR1 and CDR2: PRHDT, FYEKMQ (reference sequence). The CDR3 protein is CASSPIAAGANVLTF. CDR3 DNA: TGTGCCAGCAGCCCGATAGCGGCTGGGGCCAACGTCCTGACTTTC.

The genes are TRBV2 and TRBJ2-4, with 9 bases that match TRBD1. Losses at the gene ends were 2 bases for V and 5 bases for J; bases not matched to a gene: 4. Germline assignment: CDR1 SNHLY and CDR2 FYNNEI. The CDR3 covers 15 residues. CDR3 DNA: TGTGCCAGCAGTGAAACAGGGGGCGGGGAAAACATTCAGTACTTC. Protein sequence: CASSETGGGENIQYF.

J is TRBJ1-3 and V is TRBV4-3; D remains ambiguous. Per the germline V gene, CDR1 is LGHNA and CDR2 is YSLEER. The CDR3 runs to 14 residues. Trimming shortened V by 3 bases and J by 4 bases, and 10 bases separated the two germline ends. CDR3 amino acids: CASSQSSGGNTIYF. For the CDR3, the DNA is TGCGCCAGCAGCCAGAGTTCCGGGGGAAACACCATATATTTT.

The chain uses TRBV14 and TRBJ1-6; D ambiguous. The CDR3 is 14 residues long. V dropped 1 base and J dropped 14 bases, with 15 bases sitting between them. Germline loops: CDR1 SGHDN, CDR2 FVKESK. CDR3 sequence (DNA): TGTGCCAGCAGCCAAGGGATGGCCACCGAGGCCCTCCACTTT. This sequence encodes CASSQGMATEALHF. The variable domain in full, completed from reference TRBV14 and TRBJ1-6, reads EAGVTQFPSHSVIEKGQTVTLRCDPISGHDNLYWYRRVMGKEIKFLLHFVKESKQDESGMPNNRFLAERTGGTYSTLKVQPAELEDSGVYFCASSQGMATEALHFGNGTRLTVT.

This clone turned up a few times. V and J are TRBV29-1 and TRBJ2-1; TRBD1 matches 7 bases. Trimming took 3 bases from V and 12 from J; bases not matched to a gene: 8. The CDR3 sequence is 12 residues long. CDR1 is SQVTM and CDR2 is ANQGSEA in the germline V gene. CDR3 in DNA: TGCAGCGTTGACCGACAGGGTAAGGGGCAGTTCTTC. It encodes CSVDRQGKGQFF.

The chain uses TRBV9 and TRBJ2-4; TRBD2 matches 11 bases. Trimming took 3 bases from V and 5 from J; bases not matched to a gene: 13. This CDR3 comprises 18 residues. CDR1 and CDR2 (germline): SGDLS, YYNGEE. The CDR3 nucleotides are TGTGCCAGCAGCGATAAAATAGGCTATAGCGGGGGGGAAAACATTCAGTACTTC. It is translated as CASSDKIGYSGGENIQYF.